The rows below give T cell receptor beta chains drawn from one sample of a study of blood T cell repertoires in COVID-19. Clones were sequenced by immunoSEQ multiplex PCR, and TCRdb holds only the in-frame ones, with some missing. This sample has roughly 100,000 clones, with 88% found just once. Material for sequencing was peripheral blood. The receptor source for this set is a human donor in a cohort sampled during active COVID-19. Both conserved end residues are part of each CDR3. A D gene is named only where the DNA matches it firmly. Size is stated for part of the rows, as once, few or many counts, or as a class when the clone is expanded.

v_call	clone_size	j_call	d_call	cdr3_nt	cdr3_aa
TRBV7-8	few	TRBJ2-1	TRBD1	TGTGCCAGCAGCTGGCGCCGGACAGGGGTCATCAATGAGCAGTTCTTC	CASSWRRTGVINEQFF
TRBV9	-	TRBJ2-3	TRBD1	TGTGCCAGCAGCGTGGAGTTAGGGGGCGGCACAGATACGCAGTATTTT	CASSVELGGGTDTQYF
TRBV30	once	TRBJ1-2	-	TGTGCCTGGAGTTCACGGGGGTTCAACGGCTATGGCTACACCTTC	CAWSSRGFNGYGYTF
TRBV11-2	-	TRBJ1-2	-	TGTGCCAGCAGCTTTCACAGGGCTCGGGGCTACACCTTC	CASSFHRARGYTF
TRBV19	-	TRBJ2-2	-	TGTGCCAGTAGTATCGGGACACGGGAGCTGTTTTTT	CASSIGTRELFF
TRBV19	-	TRBJ2-2	TRBD1	TGTGCCAGTAGGCATCGACAGGGAATAAACACCGGGGAGCTGTTTTTT	CASRHRQGINTGELFF
TRBV5-6	-	TRBJ1-2	-	TGTGCCAGCAGCTCGGGACCAGCCAGGGGCTGGGGCTACACCTTC	CASSSGPARGWGYTF
TRBV9	-	TRBJ1-4	-	TGTGCCAGCAGCGCCCTAGGGACATTGTATAACGAAAAACTGTTTTTT	CASSALGTLYNEKLFF
TRBV6-4	once	TRBJ2-3	-	TGTGCCAGCAGTCAGGACACAGACACAGATACGCAGTATTTT	CASSQDTDTDTQYF
TRBV9	-	TRBJ1-1	TRBD1	TGTGCCAGCAGCGTAGGGACAGGGGCGAACACTGAAGCTTTCTTT	CASSVGTGANTEAFF
TRBV30	-	TRBJ1-5	-	TGTGCCTGGAGTCACGGGGGTAATCAGCCCCAGCATTTT	CAWSHGGNQPQHF
TRBV19	-	TRBJ2-3	-	TGTGCCAGTAGTATGGCTAGCGTAGGATTCACAGATACGCAGTATTTT	CASSMASVGFTDTQYF
TRBV11-2	-	TRBJ2-7	TRBD2	TGTGCCAGCAGCTTAGAATCTGCGGCGGGGCGGGGGGTACTCTACGAGCAGTACTTC	CASSLESAAGRGVLYEQYF
TRBV5-1	-	TRBJ2-3	TRBD1	TGCGCCAGCAGCTGGGAAAACAGGGGTTTTACAGATACGCAGTATTTT	CASSWENRGFTDTQYF
TRBV11-2	many	TRBJ1-1	-	TGTGCCAGCAGCTTAGTTGGAGGGGTGAGAGAAGCTTTCTTT	CASSLVGGVREAFF
TRBV19	-	TRBJ2-1	TRBD1	TGTGCCAGTAGTATAAAGGGACAGGGGGCTGGTGAGCAGTTCTTC	CASSIKGQGAGEQFF
TRBV5-4	-	TRBJ2-1	TRBD2	TGTGCCAGCAGCTTAGGTCTAGCGGGGCTCGCTGAGCAGTTCTTC	CASSLGLAGLAEQFF
TRBV6-5	once	TRBJ1-1	TRBD1	TGTGCCAGCAGGACAGGGTCGAACACTGAAGCTTTCTTT	CASRTGSNTEAFF
TRBV3-1/TRBV3-2	-	TRBJ1-1	TRBD1	TGTGCCAGCAGCTCCCGACAGGGGGCGGAGACTGAAGCTTTCTTT	CASSSRQGAETEAFF
TRBV11-2	few	TRBJ2-1	-	TGTGCCAGCAGCCCCCACGGGACTGCCGGTATCGATGAGCAGTTCTTC	CASSPHGTAGIDEQFF
TRBV2	-	TRBJ2-2	-	TGTGCCAGCAGTGAAGCGAGGCGGGCGAACACCGGGGAGCTGTTTTTT	CASSEARRANTGELFF